The 20 T cell receptor beta chains below all came from one sample that was sequenced in a study of identical twins. Each CDR3 protein gets one entry after TCRdb re-called the 5' RACE reads with MiXCR. The sample records approximately 230,000 distinct CDR3 sequences, 11% to 15% being singletons. The sequencing sample was made of memory (CD45RO+) T cells sorted from blood. These receptors all stem from a woman aged 18-29 years in good health.

This clonotype was detected a few times. The chain is built from TRBV4-2 and TRBJ1-6, with D hard to call. Germline V gives CDR1 LGHNA, CDR2 YNFKEQ. The germline V and J ends were trimmed by 0 bases and 8 bases, with 5 bases remaining between them. The CDR3 spans 13 residues. CDR3 coding DNA: TGTGCCAGCAGCCAAGATGGGGATTCACCCCTCCACTTT. It yields the protein CASSQDGDSPLHF.

The chain couples TRBV7-6 to TRBJ2-3; D is perhaps TRBD2 (7 bases). V lost 3 bases, J lost 2 bases, and 12 bases lay in between. CDR1 is SGHVS and CDR2 is FNYEAQ in the germline V gene. This CDR3 region has 15 residues. This CDR3 is CASSFGGGHTDTQYF. The CDR3 coding sequence is TGTGCCAGCAGCTTCGGCGGGGGCCACACAGATACGCAGTATTTT.

CDR3 in amino acids: CASSLSRDSSYEQYF. CDR3 sequence (DNA): TGTGCCAGCTCACTTAGCCGGGACAGCTCCTACGAGCAGTACTTC. The chain employs TRBV18 and TRBJ2-7, with 7 bases aligning to TRBD1. The CDR3 is made up of 15 amino acids. With V trimmed by 4 bases and J by 0 bases, 6 bases remained unmatched. Looked up from germline, CDR1 is KGHSH and CDR2 is LQKENI.

The chain joins TRBV5-1 to TRBJ2-3; TRBD1 might be the D (6 bases). The CDR3 runs to 15 residues. The ends were cut back, 2 bases at V and 2 bases at J, with 12 bases in the middle. Germline V gene data show CDR1 as SGHRS and CDR2 as YFSETQ. The CDR3 spells CASSFAQGDTDTQYF. The CDR3 bases are TGCGCCAGCAGCTTTGCACAGGGAGACACAGATACGCAGTATTTT.

The chain uses TRBV12-3 or TRBV12-4 and TRBJ2-2, with 8 positions matching TRBD2. V shed 4 bases, J shed 3 bases, and the junction held 7 bases outside the gene matches. This CDR3 has 16 amino acids. The CDR3 protein is CASSWTGTRYTGELFF. DNA for the CDR3: TGTGCCAGCAGTTGGACCGGGACTAGGTACACCGGGGAGCTGTTTTTT.

This clonotype was counted between two and nine times. The chain uses TRBV6-1 and TRBJ2-7, with D possibly being TRBD2 (5 bases). CDR1 and CDR2 from the germline V gene are MNHNS and SASEGT. This CDR3 comprises 14 residues. Trimming left V 2 bases short and J 6 bases short, with 14 bases between. The CDR3 DNA follows: TGTGCCAGCAGTGAACGGGAATTACTGGGCGAGCAGTACTTC. Protein sequence: CASSERELLGEQYF.

The CDR3 DNA is TGTGCCATCAGTGAGTCGATTGGGACAGGGGCCTACGAGCAGTACTTC. As protein: CAISESIGTGAYEQYF. J is TRBJ2-7 and V is TRBV10-3; TRBD1 agrees at 10 bases. Germline V gene sequence: CDR1 ENHRY, CDR2 SYGVKD. The CDR3 consists of 16 residues. V was clipped by 0 bases and J by 2 bases; unmatched bases: 4.

The chain is built from TRBV28 and TRBJ2-3, with 7 bases lining up with TRBD2. CDR3 length: 18 residues. The V segment lost 3 bases and the J segment 2 bases; nucleotides outside the gene matches: 14. In germline, CDR1 is MDHEN, CDR2 SYDVKM. Here the CDR3 DNA reads TGTGCCAGCAGTTTCGGAGGTGGGGGGGTTGGTCCCACAGATACGCAGTATTTT. As protein: CASSFGGGGVGPTDTQYF.

The chain employs TRBV27 and TRBJ2-2, with D hard to call. This CDR3 has 15 residues. The V end was cut by 7 bases, the J end by 0 bases, with 12 bases between. The V gene's germline CDR1 is MNHEY and CDR2 SMNVEV (reference sequence). The CDR3 DNA reads as TGTGCCAGCACCAGATTTTTCCCGAACACCGGGGAGCTGTTTTTT. Translating it yields CASTRFFPNTGELFF.

This clonotype showed up many times. The rearrangement uses TRBV5-1 and TRBJ1-4; the D gene is possibly TRBD1 (5 bases). Germline values: CDR1 SGHRS, CDR2 YFSETQ. V was pared by 0 bases and J by 10 bases, with 10 bases between. The CDR3 covers 13 residues. As DNA, the CDR3 is TGCGCCAGCAGCTTGGTGTCGGGGGGAAAACTGTTTTTT. It yields the protein CASSLVSGGKLFF.

V gene TRBV4-1 combines with J gene TRBJ2-3; TRBD1 matches at 10 bases. The germline V gene has CDR1 MGHRA and CDR2 YSYEKL. Losses at the gene ends were 2 bases for V and 10 bases for J; bases not matched to a gene: 3. This CDR3 region has 13 residues. DNA for the CDR3: TGCGCCAGCAGCCAATCGGACAGGGGGGCGCAGTATTTT. Translating gives CASSQSDRGAQYF.

The sample holds many counts of this clonotype. The chain carries TRBV7-2 and TRBJ2-7; unclear D gene. Trimming removed 3 bases from V and 2 bases from J, with 11 bases in between. The germline V gene encodes CDR1 SGHTA and CDR2 FQGNSA. The CDR3 extends over 14 amino acids. The CDR3 loop is CASSFPKVPYEQYF. In nucleotides, the CDR3 is TGTGCCAGCAGCTTCCCGAAGGTACCCTACGAGCAGTACTTC.

This clonotype showed up just a few times. The genes are TRBV10-3 and TRBJ2-7; 7 bases align to TRBD2. V was pared by 0 bases and J by 6 bases, with 8 bases of the junction left unmatched. CDR1 is ENHRY and CDR2 is SYGVKD in the germline V gene. The CDR3 is 15 amino acids. The CDR3 DNA sequence: TGTGCCATCAGTGAGTCTGGCGGGAGAATAACCGAGCAGTACTTC. This codes for CAISESGGRITEQYF.

This clonotype was observed a few times. This rearrangement joins TRBV7-2 to TRBJ1-6; tentatively, D is TRBD1 (6 bases). With 5 bases removed from V and 4 bases from J, the gap between germline ends came to 12 bases. Germline V gene sequence: CDR1 SGHTA, CDR2 FQGNSA. The CDR3 runs to 15 residues. This chain's CDR3 is CASSRGQQYNSPLHF. Written as DNA, the CDR3 is TGTGCCAGCAGCCGCGGACAGCAATATAATTCACCCCTCCACTTT.

The genes are TRBV5-1 and TRBJ2-1, with 9 bases fitting TRBD2. Germline-derived CDR1 and CDR2 are SGHRS and YFSETQ. J was trimmed by 8 bases and V by 0 bases; bases with no gene match: 6. The CDR3 contains 15 residues. Here the CDR3 reads CASSLAGGGAHEQFF. The DNA of the CDR3 is TGCGCCAGCAGCTTGGCCGGCGGGGGGGCGCATGAGCAGTTCTTC.

The CDR3 protein is CASSQGPAGGNTGELFF. The CDR3 DNA is TGTGCCAGCAGCCAAGGCCCAGCGGGAGGGAACACCGGGGAGCTGTTTTTT. The chain combines TRBV3-1 with TRBJ2-2; 9 nucleotides agree with TRBD2. The length of the CDR3 is 17 residues. V shed 1 base, J shed 1 base, and the junction held 4 bases outside the gene matches. Germline values: CDR1 LGHDT, CDR2 YNNKEL (reference sequence).

There are many counts of this clonotype. The CDR3 nucleotides read TGTAGCAATCAGCCCCAGCATTTT. Translating it yields CSNQPQHF. This chain joins TRBV15 and TRBJ1-5, with unresolved D. This CDR3 region has 8 residues. Germline-derived CDR1 and CDR2 are LNHNV and YYDKDF (reference sequence).

Of note for this clonotype: At one end, the junction sequence differs from germline, possibly due to a read error. The genes are TRBV7-2 and TRBJ2-1; no clear D gene. The CDR3 sequence is 14 residues long. CDR1 and CDR2 (germline): SGHTA, FQGNSA. The CDR3 spells CASSSGFIYSEQFF. CDR3 DNA: TGTGCCAGCAGCTCCGGGTTTATCTACAGTGAGCAGTTCTTC. Together with reference TRBV7-2 and TRBJ2-1, the CDR3 gives the full variable domain: GAGVSQSPSNKVTEKGKDVELRCDPISGHTALYWYRQSLGQGLEFLIYFQGNSAPDKSGLPSDRFSAERTGGSVSTLTIQRTQQEDSAVYLCASSSGFIYSEQFFGPGTRLTVL.

This clonotype was recorded at least ten times. The chain combines TRBV12-3 or TRBV12-4 with TRBJ2-1; TRBD2 matches at 7 bases. The ends lost 6 bases at V and 6 bases at J; junction bases unmatched: 11. The CDR3 consists of 15 residues. CDR3 nucleotides: TGTGCCAGCAGCTTCCGGGAGGAGCCTCCCAATGAGCAGTTCTTC. Its translation: CASSFREEPPNEQFF.

In its sample, this clonotype was seen many times. A much larger clonotype is one base distant, so this may be a read error. The chain joins TRBV5-4 to TRBJ2-3; no clear D gene. Germline loops: CDR1 SGHNT, CDR2 YYREEE (reference sequence). V lost 2 bases and J lost 4, with 2 bases in between. This CDR3 spans 11 amino acids. The CDR3 protein is CASSFADTQYF. CDR3 sequence (DNA): TGTGCCAGCAGCTTTGCAGATACGCAGTATTTT.